This entry lists 22 T cell receptor beta chains sequenced from one sample in a study of beta chain features in type 1 diabetes. As every portion of the isolated RNA was reverse transcribed, the sequencing read expressed TCRB transcripts. Method: immunoSEQ multiplex PCR; TCRdb's copy keeps in-frame clones and lacks some. Among fewer than 250,000 clones listed, roughly an eighth were seen once. Sequenced sample: naive CD4+ T cells from blood. These receptors all come from a woman in her forties in good health.

V and J are TRBV10-2 and TRBJ1-2; D uncertain. V was cut by 6 bases and J by 3 bases, with 11 bases left in between. CDR3 size: 13 residues. Germline CDR1 WSHSY, CDR2 SAAADI. The CDR3 DNA sequence: TGCGCCAGCAGGGATTCGGCGGACTATGGCTACACCTTC. Translated: CASRDSADYGYTF.

This chain joins TRBV5-1 and TRBJ2-4, with D possibly TRBD1 on 6 matching bases. Germline loops: CDR1 SGHRS, CDR2 YFSETQ. Between the trimmed V and J ends, which lost 0 bases and 9 bases, there was a span of 16 bases. This CDR3 region has 15 residues. The CDR3 is CASSLDRTANGIQYF. The CDR3 DNA sequence: TGCGCCAGCAGCTTGGATAGGACAGCCAATGGCATTCAGTACTTC.

In its sample, this clone was seen a few times. This chain joins TRBV20-1 and TRBJ1-1; no definite D call. With 8 bases removed from V and 1 base from J, the gap between germline ends came to 8 bases. The CDR3 extends over 11 amino acids. Looked up from germline, CDR1 is DFQATT and CDR2 is SNEGSKA (reference sequence). The CDR3 protein is CSTPGNTEAFF. The CDR3 DNA reads as TGCAGTACGCCCGGGAACACTGAAGCTTTCTTT.

This sequence joins TRBV2 and TRBJ2-7; a weak D match, TRBD1 (5 bases). This CDR3 region has 15 residues. V was clipped by 6 bases and J by 2 bases, with 17 bases between them. Germline CDR1 and CDR2: SNHLY and FYNNEI. The CDR3 sequence: CASRTERPSPYEQYF. In nucleotides, the CDR3 is TGTGCCAGCAGGACAGAGCGCCCGAGCCCCTACGAGCAGTACTTC.

The rearrangement links TRBV2 to TRBJ2-7; 11 bases agree with TRBD2. Per germline, CDR1 SNHLY and CDR2 FYNNEI. This CDR3 contains 15 residues. V lost 2 bases to trimming and J lost 6 bases; unmatched junction nucleotides: 6. The CDR3 nucleotides are TGTGCCAGCAGTGAATTTAGCGGGGGGGCCTCCGAGCAGTACTTC. Its translation is CASSEFSGGASEQYF.

The chain is built from TRBV18 and TRBJ2-7, with 8 bases aligning to TRBD1. The V gene's germline CDR1 is KGHSH and CDR2 LQKENI. The CDR3 runs to 15 residues. The V gene end was trimmed by 3 bases and the J gene end by 2 bases; junction bases not matched to a gene: 6. The CDR3 DNA follows: TGTGCCAGCTCACCGGACAGGGTTCGACCCTACGAGCAGTACTTC. As protein: CASSPDRVRPYEQYF. Full variable domain (rest looked up from reference TRBV18 and TRBJ2-7): NAGVMQNPRHLVRRRGQEARLRCSPMKGHSHVYWYRQLPEEGLKFMVYLQKENIIDESGMPKERFSAEFPKEGPSILRIQQVVRGDSAAYFCASSPDRVRPYEQYFGPGTRLTVT.

Only a few counts were recorded for this clone. This chain uses TRBV6-5 with TRBJ2-1, with D maybe TRBD2 (6 bases). The CDR3 totals 13 residues. V dropped 6 bases and J dropped 3 bases, with 9 bases sitting between them. Germline V lookup: CDR1 MNHEY, CDR2 SVGAGI. The CDR3 DNA follows: TGTGCCAGCAGGGCGGGGTACTACAATGAGCAGTTCTTC. The encoded protein is CASRAGYYNEQFF.

The sample holds a few counts of this clone. The rearrangement links TRBV4-3 to TRBJ1-2; D not resolved. Per the germline V gene, CDR1 is LGHNA and CDR2 is YSLEER. V lost 0 bases to trimming and J lost 8 bases, with 16 bases between them. This CDR3 is built from 15 residues. CDR3 amino acids: CASSQEVGSRRGYTF. DNA for the CDR3: TGCGCCAGCAGCCAAGAGGTGGGGAGCCGGCGGGGCTACACCTTC.

This clone showed up just a few times. The chain links TRBV14 to TRBJ2-7; TRBD2 might be the D (6 bases). The CDR3 spans 13 residues. Deletions cut 1 base from V and 4 bases from J, with 8 bases between. The germline V gene has CDR1 SGHDN and CDR2 FVKESK. CDR3 loop: CASSQVGRYEQYF. DNA for the CDR3: TGTGCCAGCAGCCAAGTGGGGAGGTACGAGCAGTACTTC.

This clone was detected only a few times. The chain uses TRBV19 and TRBJ1-1; 9 nucleotides line up with TRBD1. CDR1 is LNHDA, CDR2 SQIVND, per germline (reference sequence). With V trimmed by 8 bases and J by 7 bases, 14 bases remained unmatched. The CDR3 sequence is 15 residues long. CDR3: CASPPGQGPPGEAFF. CDR3 DNA sequence: TGTGCCAGTCCGCCAGGACAGGGGCCACCGGGTGAAGCTTTCTTT.

This chain uses TRBV21-1 with TRBJ1-1. TRBV21-1 is reported as a pseudogene. CDR3 length: 13 amino acids. CDR3 sequence: CASSASGNTEAFF. In DNA, the CDR3 is TGTGCCAGCAGCGCCTCGGGGAACACTGAAGCTTTCTTT.

Only a few counts were recorded for this clone. The CDR3 DNA follows: TGTGCCAGTAGTAAAGCGACAGGGTATGGGAGCAATCAGCCCCAGCATTTT. Protein: CASSKATGYGSNQPQHF. V usage is TRBV19 and J usage is TRBJ1-5; 7 positions match TRBD1. This CDR3 spans 17 amino acids. Germline V gives CDR1 LNHDA, CDR2 SQIVND (reference sequence). With 4 bases clipped from V and 1 base from J, the junction kept 10 bases outside the gene matches.

This chain joins TRBV6-6 and TRBJ2-2, with 8 bases identical to TRBD1. The V gene end was trimmed by 10 bases and the J gene end by 1 base; junction bases not matched to a gene: 5. CDR1 and CDR2 from the germline V gene are MNHNY and SVGAGI (reference sequence). This CDR3 comprises 14 residues. The CDR3 bases are TGTGCCACCTTGGACAGGGTGAACACCGGGGAGCTGTTTTTT. Translating it yields CATLDRVNTGELFF.

This chain links TRBV7-2 with TRBJ2-5; TRBD2 agrees at 8 bases. In germline, CDR1 is SGHTA, CDR2 FQGNSA. The V and J ends lost 5 bases and 1 base, in that order; junction bases with no gene match: 6. This CDR3 spans 15 amino acids. For the CDR3, the DNA is TGTGCCAGCAGCCCCTCTCGGGGGGGCCAAGAGACCCAGTACTTC. Protein product: CASSPSRGGQETQYF.

This clone appeared a few times. The chain links TRBV6-1 to TRBJ2-7; TRBD1 might be the D (7 bases). Germline V lookup: CDR1 MNHNS, CDR2 SASEGT. The V end was cut by 9 bases, the J end by 0 bases, with 18 bases between. This CDR3 comprises 15 residues. This chain's CDR3 is CASDGRDSNSYEQYF. CDR3 coding DNA: TGTGCCAGTGATGGGCGGGACAGCAACTCCTACGAGCAGTACTTC.

This clone was seen a few times. The chain is built from TRBV6-1 and TRBJ2-3; D may be TRBD2 (5 bases). The CDR3 totals 14 residues. CDR1 is MNHNS and CDR2 is SASEGT in the germline V gene. Trimming stripped 4 bases from V and 7 bases from J, with 15 bases between. CDR3 region: CASSGLNPLYTQYF. For the CDR3, the DNA is TGTGCCAGCAGTGGACTAAACCCTTTATATACGCAGTATTTT.

The chain uses TRBV5-4 and TRBJ2-1, with 7 bases aligning to TRBD2. The V gene end was trimmed by 4 bases and the J gene end by 2 bases; junction bases not matched to a gene: 6. Germline values: CDR1 SGHNT, CDR2 YYREEE (reference sequence). This CDR3 contains 15 residues. This CDR3 is CASSLGGVTYNEQFF. DNA for the CDR3: TGTGCCAGCAGCCTGGGGGGGGTCACCTACAATGAGCAGTTCTTC.

This clone was seen a few times. V usage is TRBV6-6 and J usage is TRBJ1-5, with 7 bases that match TRBD1. The CDR3 contains 15 residues. Looked up from germline, CDR1 is MNHNY and CDR2 is SVGAGI (reference sequence). The V and J ends lost 7 bases and 4 bases, in that order; junction bases with no gene match: 10. CDR3 sequence: CASKYDRERNQPQHF. The CDR3 DNA follows: TGTGCCAGCAAATATGACAGGGAAAGAAATCAGCCCCAGCATTTT.

This clone was seen only a few times. CDR3 DNA sequence: TGTGCCAGCTCATCCGAGCCCCCGACAGATACGCAGTATTTT. Its protein is CASSSEPPTDTQYF. This sequence joins TRBV18 and TRBJ2-3; no clear D gene. Germline CDR1 and CDR2: KGHSH and LQKENI. The CDR3 length is 14 residues. V was pared by 5 bases and J by 3 bases, with 12 bases between.

V gene TRBV28 combines with J gene TRBJ2-7, with a tentative D call TRBD2 (5 bases). Looked up from germline, CDR1 is MDHEN and CDR2 is SYDVKM. The germline V and J ends were trimmed by 3 bases and 4 bases, with 13 bases remaining between them. This CDR3 has 14 amino acids. The CDR3 bases are TGTGCCAGCAGTTTGGTAGGGAGAGGGTACGAGCAGTACTTC. This codes for CASSLVGRGYEQYF.

The chain has TRBV2 and TRBJ2-7, with 8 bases aligning to TRBD1. The CDR3 covers 12 residues. The ends lost 6 bases at V and 5 bases at J; junction bases unmatched: 3. The germline CDR1 and CDR2 sequences are SNHLY and FYNNEI. CDR3 bases: TGTGCCAGCAGACCGGACAGGGACGAGCAGTACTTC. Translation: CASRPDRDEQYF.

On this clone: Other DNA sequences in this specimen translate into the identical CDR3. V and J are TRBV5-1 and TRBJ2-3; TRBD1 matches at 10 bases. The CDR3 totals 15 residues. Unmatched junction bases numbered 6, after V lost 2 bases and J lost 6 bases. CDR1 SGHRS and CDR2 YFSETQ come from the germline V gene. For the CDR3, the DNA is TGCGCCAGCAGCTTCGACAGGGGGCTCGGGGATACGCAGTATTTT. Protein: CASSFDRGLGDTQYF.